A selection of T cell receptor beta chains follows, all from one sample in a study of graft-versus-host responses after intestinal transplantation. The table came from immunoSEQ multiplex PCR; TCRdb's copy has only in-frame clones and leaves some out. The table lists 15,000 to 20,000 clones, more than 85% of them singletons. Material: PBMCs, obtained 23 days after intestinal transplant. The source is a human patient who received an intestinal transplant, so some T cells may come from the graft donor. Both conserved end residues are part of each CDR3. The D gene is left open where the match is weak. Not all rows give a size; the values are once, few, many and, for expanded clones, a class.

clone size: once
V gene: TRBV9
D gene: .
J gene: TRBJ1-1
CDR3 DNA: TGTGCCAGCAGCGTAGGCAGGGACACTGAAGCTTTCTTT
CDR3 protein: CASSVGRDTEAFF

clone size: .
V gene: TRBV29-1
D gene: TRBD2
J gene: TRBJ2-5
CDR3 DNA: TGCAGCGTTCATAAACTAGCGGGGCACCAAGAGACCCAGTACTTC
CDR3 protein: CSVHKLAGHQETQYF

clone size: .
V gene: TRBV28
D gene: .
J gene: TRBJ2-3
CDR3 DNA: TGTGCCAGCAGCCAGGGGGGGACAGATACGCAGTATTTT
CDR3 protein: CASSQGGTDTQYF

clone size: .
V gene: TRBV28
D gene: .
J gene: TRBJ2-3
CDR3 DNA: TGTGCCAGCAGTCCGCCCGGAGTGGCGACTAGCACAGATACGCAGTATTTT
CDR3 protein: CASSPPGVATSTDTQYF

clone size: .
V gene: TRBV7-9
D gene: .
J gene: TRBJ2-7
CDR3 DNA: TGTGCCAGCAGCTTACTCCGGACCTACGAGCAGTACTTC
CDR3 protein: CASSLLRTYEQYF

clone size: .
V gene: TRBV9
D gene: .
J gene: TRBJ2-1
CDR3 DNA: TGTGCCAGCAGCGCCTCCGGGACGGACTACAATGAGCAGTTCTTC
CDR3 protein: CASSASGTDYNEQFF

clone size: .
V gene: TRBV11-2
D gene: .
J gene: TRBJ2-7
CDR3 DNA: TGTGCCAGCAGCTTAAGGGCCTCTTGGGGAGAGCAGTACTTC
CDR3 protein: CASSLRASWGEQYF

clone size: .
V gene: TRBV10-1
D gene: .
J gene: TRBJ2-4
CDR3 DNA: TGCGCCAGCAGTGTCCAGGGGAGGGCCATTCAGTACTTC
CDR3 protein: CASSVQGRAIQYF

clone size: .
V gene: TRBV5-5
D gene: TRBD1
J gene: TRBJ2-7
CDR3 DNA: TGTGCCAGCAGCTTAGGGGCAGGGGGATACTACGAGCAGTACTTC
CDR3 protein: CASSLGAGGYYEQYF

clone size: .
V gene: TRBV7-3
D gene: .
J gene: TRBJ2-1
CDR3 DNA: TGTGCCAGCAGCCGGGACTTATACAATGAGCAGTTCTTC
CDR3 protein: CASSRDLYNEQFF